These 11 T cell receptor beta chains came from one sample sequenced in a study of follicular helper T cells after annual influenza vaccination. Some clones are missing from TCRdb's copy, which holds only in-frame ones; the method was immunoSEQ multiplex PCR. The sample consists of 9,500 to 15,000 clones, roughly three quarters of them appearing once. Regarding time point: 2015-2016 season, pre-vaccination. Sequenced here: CXCR5+ CD38- circulating T follicular helper cells from blood, sampled on the day of influenza vaccination. Subset noted: circulating Tfh, non-naive CD4+CXCR5+PD-1+ (ICOS+CD38+ or ICOS-CD38-). These receptors all stem from an adult who received the influenza vaccine.

This chain connects TRBV5-1 to TRBJ1-6; 7 positions agree with TRBD1. Germline CDR1 is SGHRS and CDR2 is YFSETQ. The CDR3 covers 14 residues. Trimming cost V 0 bases and J 10 bases; bases outside gene matches: 4. CDR3 residues: CASSLEGGQSPLHF. The CDR3 DNA reads as TGCGCCAGCAGCTTGGAAGGGGGCCAATCACCCCTCCACTTT.

The chain has TRBV2 and TRBJ2-4; D is ambiguous. The germline V and J ends were trimmed by 6 bases and 6 bases, with 18 bases remaining between them. The CDR3 runs to 15 residues. The V gene's germline CDR1 is SNHLY and CDR2 FYNNEI. This CDR3 is CASRVGKVQGNIQYF. CDR3 DNA: TGTGCCAGCAGGGTCGGAAAAGTTCAAGGAAACATTCAGTACTTC. Based on the CDR3 plus reference TRBV2 and TRBJ2-4, the full variable domain is EPEVTQTPSHQVTQMGQEVILRCVPISNHLYFYWYRQILGQKVEFLVSFYNNEISEKSEIFDDQFSVERPDGSNFTLKIRSTKLEDSAMYFCASRVGKVQGNIQYFGAGTRLSVL.

The rearrangement uses TRBV28 and TRBJ1-1, with 11 bases identical to TRBD1. The CDR3 sequence is 17 residues long. V shed 1 base and J 4 bases; nucleotides not matched to a gene: 8. The germline V gene encodes CDR1 MDHEN and CDR2 SYDVKM. The CDR3 region is CASSLSGQGARSTEAFF. CDR3 nucleotide sequence: TGTGCCAGCAGTTTATCTGGACAGGGGGCAAGAAGCACTGAAGCTTTCTTT.

The chain recombines TRBV19 with TRBJ1-5, with D perhaps matching TRBD1 (5 bases). Looked up from germline, CDR1 is LNHDA and CDR2 is SQIVND (reference sequence). This CDR3 spans 17 amino acids. The V gene lost 1 base and the J gene lost 7 bases, with 20 bases spanning the gap. The CDR3 spells CASSIVQFGTRGQPQHF. The CDR3 DNA follows: TGTGCCAGTAGTATAGTTCAGTTCGGGACCCGGGGGCAGCCCCAGCATTTT.

The DNA of the CDR3 is TGTGCCAGCCGGACAGATCTGAGCTCCTATAATTCACCCCTCCACTTT. Translated, it gives CASRTDLSSYNSPLHF. V and J are TRBV2 and TRBJ1-6, with D possibly matching TRBD1 (6 bases). Trimming removed 8 bases from V and 0 bases from J, with 14 bases in between. Germline CDR1 reads SNHLY; CDR2 reads FYNNEI. The CDR3 runs 16 residues.

The chain couples TRBV5-6 to TRBJ2-2; 8 bases line up with TRBD2. The CDR3 consists of 14 residues. After removal of 4 bases from V and 6 bases from J, the junction contained 5 bases not matched to a gene. The germline gives CDR1 SGHDT, CDR2 YYEEEE. The CDR3 region has the DNA TGTGCCAGCAGCAAACGGGGGGGCCCCGGGGAGCTGTTTTTT. Translating gives CASSKRGGPGELFF.

The V and J genes are TRBV5-1 and TRBJ1-2; 7 nucleotides match TRBD1. Germline V gene data show CDR1 as SGHRS and CDR2 as YFSETQ. V gave up 4 bases and J gave up 4 bases; unmatched junction bases: 4. This CDR3 has 13 residues. The CDR3 DNA reads as TGCGCCAGCAGCCGGGACAGTTCCTATGGCTACACCTTC. Translated: CASSRDSSYGYTF. Using reference TRBV5-1 and TRBJ1-2 for the parts outside the CDR3, the full variable domain is KAGVTQTPRYLIKTRGQQVTLSCSPISGHRSVSWYQQTPGQGLQFLFEYFSETQRNKGNFPGRFSGRQFSNSRSEMNVSTLELGDSALYLCASSRDSSYGYTFGSGTRLTVV.

CDR3 nucleotides: TGTGCCTGGAGTGAGGGGGAGGCTAATTCACCCCTCCACTTT. Translated: CAWSEGEANSPLHF. This chain connects TRBV30 to TRBJ1-6; perhaps TRBD1 as D (6 bases). The CDR3 is 14 residues long. The germline gives CDR1 GTSNPN, CDR2 SVGIG (reference sequence). V lost 1 base to trimming and J lost 6 bases, with 10 bases between them.

In its sample, this clone was seen a few times. The chain carries TRBV2 and TRBJ1-2, with no clear D. The CDR3 spans 14 residues. Per germline, CDR1 SNHLY and CDR2 FYNNEI. The V end was cut by 0 bases, the J end by 3 bases, with 8 bases between. The CDR3 loop reads CASSEARDYYGYTF. DNA of the CDR3: TGTGCCAGCAGTGAAGCACGCGACTACTATGGCTACACCTTC.

J is TRBJ1-6 and V is TRBV7-6, with TRBD1 as a possible D gene (6 bases). This CDR3 region has 15 residues. In germline, CDR1 is SGHVS, CDR2 FNYEAQ. Trimming took off 4 bases at V and 7 bases at J, with 14 bases between the two ends. The CDR3 nucleotides read TGTGCCAGCAGCTCGGCGACAGGACCCAATTCACCCCTCCACTTT. Its protein is CASSSATGPNSPLHF.

This chain links TRBV13 with TRBJ1-1; the D gene is possibly TRBD1 (6 bases). V was trimmed by 6 bases and J by 5 bases, leaving 10 bases between them. CDR3 length equals 12 residues. CDR1 and CDR2 (germline): PRHDT, FYEKMQ (reference sequence). DNA for the CDR3: TGTGCCAGCAGTCGACAGGAGACTGAAGCTTTCTTT. Translation: CASSRQETEAFF.